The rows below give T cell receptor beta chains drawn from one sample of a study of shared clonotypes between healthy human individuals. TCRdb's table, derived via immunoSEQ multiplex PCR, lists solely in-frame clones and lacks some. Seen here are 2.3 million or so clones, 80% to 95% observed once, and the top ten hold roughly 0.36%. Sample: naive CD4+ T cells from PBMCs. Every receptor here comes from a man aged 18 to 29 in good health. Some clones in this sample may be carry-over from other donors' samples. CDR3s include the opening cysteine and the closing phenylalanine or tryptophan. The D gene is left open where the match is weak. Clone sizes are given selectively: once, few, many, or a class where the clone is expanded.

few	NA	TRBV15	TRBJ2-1	CATSGYNEQFF	TGTGCCACCAGCGGCTACAATGAGCAGTTCTTC
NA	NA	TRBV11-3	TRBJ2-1	CASSLMAQVPYNEQFF	TGTGCCAGCAGCTTAATGGCACAGGTCCCCTACAATGAGCAGTTCTTC
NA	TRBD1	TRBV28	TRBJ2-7	CASSLDRVHEQYF	TGTGCCAGCAGCTTAGACAGGGTCCACGAGCAGTACTTC
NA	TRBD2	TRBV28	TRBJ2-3	CASSLWGLAVRLGTDTQYF	TGTGCCAGCAGTTTATGGGGACTAGCGGTTAGGCTGGGCACAGATACGCAGTATTTT
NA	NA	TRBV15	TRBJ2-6	CATSWGPGANVLTF	TGTGCCACCAGCTGGGGACCTGGGGCCAACGTCCTGACTTTC
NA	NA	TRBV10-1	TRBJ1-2	CASSERTDYGYTF	TGCGCCAGCAGTGAAAGGACGGACTATGGCTACACCTTC
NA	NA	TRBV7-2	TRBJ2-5	CASSSWGAGQETQYF	TGTGCCAGCAGCTCCTGGGGAGCGGGCCAAGAGACCCAGTACTTC
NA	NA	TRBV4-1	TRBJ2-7	CASSQDTGWREQYF	TGCGCCAGCAGCCAAGATACAGGGTGGAGGGAGCAGTACTTC
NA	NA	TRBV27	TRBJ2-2	CASSLSGTRATRGTGELFF	TGTGCCAGCAGTTTATCCGGAACCCGGGCGACCAGGGGCACCGGGGAGCTGTTTTTT
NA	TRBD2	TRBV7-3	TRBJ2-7	CASSLAGGPTYEQYF	TGTGCCAGCAGCCTAGCGGGAGGTCCGACCTACGAGCAGTACTTC
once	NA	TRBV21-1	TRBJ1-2	CASNLGTKSLGYTF	TGTGCCAGCAACTTAGGAACTAAATCCCTCGGCTACACCTTC
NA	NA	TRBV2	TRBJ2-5	CASTGTLEGETQYF	TGTGCCAGTACCGGGACCCTGGAGGGAGAGACCCAGTACTTC
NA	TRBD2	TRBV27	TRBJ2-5	CASSLSPSGRETQYF	TGTGCCAGCAGTTTAAGTCCTAGCGGAAGGGAGACCCAGTACTTC
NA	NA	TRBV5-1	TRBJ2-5	CASSLDHSPGTLQETQYF	TGCGCCAGCAGCTTGGACCACAGTCCCGGAACCTTACAAGAGACCCAGTACTTC
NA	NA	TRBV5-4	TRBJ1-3	CASSLGQRSGNTIYF	TGTGCCAGCAGCTTGGGACAGCGCTCTGGAAACACCATATATTTT
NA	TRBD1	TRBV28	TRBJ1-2	CASSLNLGQGPPGGYTF	TGTGCCAGCAGTTTAAACCTGGGACAGGGGCCCCCAGGTGGCTACACCTTC
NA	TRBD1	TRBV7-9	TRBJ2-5	CASSPRTGSNQETQYF	TGTGCCAGCAGCCCGAGGACAGGTAGCAATCAAGAGACCCAGTACTTC
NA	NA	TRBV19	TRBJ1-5	CASSISRNSNQPQHF	TGTGCCAGTAGTATATCGAGGAATAGCAATCAGCCCCAGCATTTT
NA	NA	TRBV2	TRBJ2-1	CASSDGGGWYNEQFF	TGTGCCAGCAGTGACGGAGGGGGCTGGTACAATGAGCAGTTCTTC
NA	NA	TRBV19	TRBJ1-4	CATSPRVNEKLFF	TGTGCCACCTCCCCCCGGGTTAATGAAAAACTGTTTTTT
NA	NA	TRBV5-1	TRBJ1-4	CASSSTEALEKLFF	TGCGCCAGCAGCTCCACGGAGGCCCTTGAAAAACTGTTTTTT
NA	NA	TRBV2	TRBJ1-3	CASSEVGSGNTIYF	TGTGCCAGCAGTGAAGTGGGGTCCGGAAACACCATATATTTT
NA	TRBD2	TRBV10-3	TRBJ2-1	CAIRPSGSNEQFF	TGTGCCATCAGGCCTAGCGGGAGCAATGAGCAGTTCTTC